The 15 T cell receptor beta chains below come from one sample, sequenced in a study of control samples from healthy donors and cancer patients. Repertoires were generated with immunoSEQ multiplex PCR, while TCRdb's copy carries only in-frame clones and drops some. The sample holds around 100,000 clones, 80% to 95% seen once. Sequencing was performed on blood. The receptors originated from a human donor in good health. The donor label of this sample is uncertain.

The genes are TRBV30 and TRBJ1-3; D not resolved. V lost 3 bases and J lost 0, with 12 bases in between. The CDR3 spans 15 residues. Germline CDR1 is GTSNPN and CDR2 is SVGIG (reference sequence). CDR3 nucleotide sequence: TGTGCCTGGAGGGCCCCGAAGAGCTCTGGAAACACCATATATTTT. This encodes CAWRAPKSSGNTIYF.

V and J are TRBV30 and TRBJ1-3; D not resolved. The germline V gene has CDR1 GTSNPN and CDR2 SVGIG (reference sequence). Trimming took off 3 bases at V and 3 bases at J, with 12 bases between the two ends. The length of the CDR3 is 14 residues. CDR3 bases: TGTGCCTGGAGACGACTGTACTTTGGAAACACCATATATTTT. This codes for CAWRRLYFGNTIYF.

The V gene is TRBV5-1, the J gene TRBJ2-2; 7 nucleotides line up with TRBD1. This CDR3 contains 14 residues. In germline, CDR1 is SGHRS, CDR2 YFSETQ. The J segment lost 6 bases and the V segment lost 0 bases, leaving 2 bases of the junction unmatched. CDR3 in amino acids: CASSLGGTAGELFF. As DNA, the CDR3 is TGCGCCAGCAGCTTGGGAGGGACAGCCGGGGAGCTGTTTTTT. The full variable domain, with the rest looked up from reference TRBV5-1 and TRBJ2-2, is KAGVTQTPRYLIKTRGQQVTLSCSPISGHRSVSWYQQTPGQGLQFLFEYFSETQRNKGNFPGRFSGRQFSNSRSEMNVSTLELGDSALYLCASSLGGTAGELFFGEGSRLTVL.

CDR3 protein: CASSKQGGYGYTF. In nucleotides, the CDR3 is TGTGCCAGCAGCAAACAGGGGGGCTATGGCTACACCTTC. The V and J genes are TRBV6-4 and TRBJ1-2; 8 bases fit TRBD1. J gave up 4 bases and V 6 bases, and 4 bases lay outside the gene matches. Germline loops: CDR1 MRHNA, CDR2 SNTAGT. This CDR3 has 13 amino acids.

The chain joins TRBV4-2 to TRBJ1-4; 7 bases match TRBD1. Per the germline V gene, CDR1 is LGHNA and CDR2 is YNFKEQ. The CDR3 totals 15 residues. After removal of 1 base from V and 8 bases from J, the junction contained 7 bases not matched to a gene. CDR3 in amino acids: CASSQAEGAREKLFF. CDR3 sequence (DNA): TGTGCCAGCAGCCAAGCGGAGGGGGCGCGGGAAAAACTGTTTTTT.

The V call is TRBV6-1, the J call TRBJ2-7; no clear D gene. The germline V and J ends were trimmed by 0 bases and 5 bases, with 14 bases remaining between them. CDR1 is MNHNS, CDR2 SASEGT, per germline. This CDR3 region has 15 residues. CDR3 residues: CASSEAWSHTDEQYF. DNA of the CDR3: TGTGCCAGCAGTGAAGCTTGGAGTCATACGGACGAGCAGTACTTC.

The gene calls are TRBV30 and TRBJ1-1, with TRBD1 identical over 7 bases. Germline V gene lookup returns CDR1 GTSNPN and CDR2 SVGIG (reference sequence). The CDR3 is made up of 12 amino acids. The trim removed 1 base at V and 6 bases at J, leaving 2 bases unmatched. The CDR3 region has the DNA TGTGCCTGGAGTGCAGGGGGAGCTGAAGCTTTCTTT. This sequence encodes CAWSAGGAEAFF.

The chain recombines TRBV5-8 with TRBJ2-7; 8 bases align to TRBD2. This CDR3 region has 16 residues. Germline values: CDR1 SGHTS, CDR2 YDEGEE. The J segment lost 2 bases and the V segment lost 5 bases, leaving 12 bases of the junction unmatched. The DNA for the CDR3 is TGTGCCAGCAGTCGGGAGGGATTTCCCTCAACCTACGAGCAGTACGTC. Protein product: CASSREGFPSTYEQYV.

This clone came up once. The V and J genes are TRBV11-1 and TRBJ2-1, with 7 positions matching TRBD1. The CDR3 runs to 15 residues. Per the germline V gene, CDR1 is SGHAT and CDR2 is FQDESV (reference sequence). V gave up 2 bases and J gave up 8 bases; unmatched junction bases: 9. The CDR3 protein is CASSLPIQGMDEQFF. CDR3 nucleotide sequence: TGTGCCAGCAGCTTACCTATACAGGGGATGGATGAGCAGTTCTTC.

The chain links TRBV6-1 to TRBJ1-2, with 12 bases fitting TRBD1. Germline assignment: CDR1 MNHNS and CDR2 SASEGT. Trimming removed 4 bases from V and 2 bases from J; junction bases left unmatched: 5. CDR3 length: 16 residues. CDR3 region: CASSGDRGRSNYGYTF. The CDR3 DNA is TGTGCCAGCAGTGGGGACAGGGGGCGATCCAACTATGGCTACACCTTC.

The CDR3 bases are TGTGCCAGCAGTGAAGTGACAGATAGCAATCAGCCCCAGCATTTT. Its protein product is CASSEVTDSNQPQHF. The chain uses TRBV6-1 and TRBJ1-5; maybe TRBD1 (5 bases). Deletions cut 1 base from V and 0 bases from J, with 7 bases between. The CDR3 sequence is 15 residues long. Germline-derived CDR1 and CDR2 are MNHNS and SASEGT.

This rearrangement joins TRBV15 to TRBJ1-5, with TRBD1 as a possible D gene (5 bases). Deletions cut 1 base from V and 4 bases from J, with 14 bases between. CDR1 LNHNV and CDR2 YYDKDF come from the germline V gene (reference sequence). This CDR3 spans 16 amino acids. The CDR3 DNA is TGTGCCACCAGCAGAGGACGGGGGATAGCAAATCAGCCCCAGCATTTT. This codes for CATSRGRGIANQPQHF.

This sequence joins TRBV24-1 and TRBJ2-2, with D perhaps being TRBD1 or TRBD2 (5 bases each). The V gene lost 10 bases and the J gene lost 0 bases, with 11 bases spanning the gap. CDR1 and CDR2 from the germline V gene are KGHDR and SFDVKD. The CDR3 extends over 14 amino acids. The CDR3 sequence: CATRGYTNTGELFF. The CDR3 DNA is TGTGCCACGAGGGGATATACGAACACCGGGGAGCTGTTTTTT.

This chain joins TRBV30 and TRBJ1-6, with 7 bases matching TRBD1. V trimming: 5 bases; J trimming: 6 bases; junction bases outside the gene matches: 4. Germline CDR1 reads GTSNPN; CDR2 reads SVGIG (reference sequence). The length of the CDR3 is 13 residues. The CDR3 protein is CAWEGQINSPLHF. CDR3 bases: TGTGCCTGGGAGGGACAGATTAATTCACCCCTCCACTTT.

The genes are TRBV24-1 and TRBJ1-5; D perhaps matches TRBD1 (6 bases). V lost 9 bases, J lost 6 bases, and 11 bases lay in between. Germline values: CDR1 KGHDR, CDR2 SFDVKD. The CDR3 is 12 amino acids. The chain's CDR3 is CATGGGAQPQHF. The DNA for the CDR3 is TGTGCCACCGGGGGCGGCGCTCAGCCCCAGCATTTT.